The 10 T cell receptor beta chains below were found in one sample sequenced in a study of blood T cell repertoires in COVID-19. Data came from immunoSEQ multiplex PCR; TCRdb stores just in-frame clones and leaves some out. The sample gives about 180,000 clones, 70% to 90% of which show up once; around 9.9% is in the top ten. The sequenced sample consisted of peripheral blood. Source of these receptors: a human donor with active or convalescent COVID-19. The donor label of this sample is uncertain.

This clone appeared once. This rearrangement joins TRBV7-9 to TRBJ1-2; D might be TRBD1 (5 bases). Germline values: CDR1 SEHNR, CDR2 FQNEAQ (reference sequence). V lost 1 base and J lost 8, with 8 bases in between. There are 12 residues in the CDR3. In DNA form, the CDR3 reads TGTGCCAGCAGCTTAGGGGGCGTCGGCTACACCTTC. Protein: CASSLGGVGYTF.

The rearrangement uses TRBV6-2 or TRBV6-3 and TRBJ2-7; 8 bases align to TRBD2. The V gene end was trimmed by 2 bases and the J gene end by 1 base; junction bases not matched to a gene: 19. The CDR3 is made up of 20 amino acids. Germline CDR1 and CDR2: MNHEY and SVGEGT. This chain's CDR3 is CASSYLTGGRPRSYSYEQYF. Here the CDR3 DNA reads TGTGCCAGCAGTTACCTAACGGGGGGGCGACCAAGATCGTATTCCTACGAGCAGTACTTC.

The genes are TRBV3-1 (or the pseudogene TRBV3-2) and TRBJ1-5; D may be TRBD1 (6 bases). The germline CDR1 and CDR2 sequences are LGHDT and YNNKEL (reference sequence). This CDR3 spans 18 amino acids. Trimming pared 3 bases from V and 7 bases from J, leaving 25 bases between. CDR3 coding DNA: TGTGCCAGCAGCCAGAGTGGCCAGGGGATCCAAAGGGAACAGCCCCAGCATTTT. The encoded protein is CASSQSGQGIQREQPQHF.

V gene TRBV3-1 (or the pseudogene TRBV3-2) combines with J gene TRBJ1-3; D remains unclear. From germline, CDR1 is LGHDT and CDR2 YNNKEL (reference sequence). The CDR3 runs 12 residues. V shed 3 bases and J shed 7 bases, with 7 bases lying between them. Here the CDR3 reads CASSQAHNTIYF. The CDR3 coding sequence is TGTGCCAGCAGCCAGGCCCATAACACCATATATTTT.

The rearrangement joins TRBV28 to TRBJ1-4; the D is unclear. Looked up from germline, CDR1 is MDHEN and CDR2 is SYDVKM. The CDR3 has 13 residues. V lost 3 bases, J lost 6 bases, and 8 bases lay in between. CDR3: CASSFGTDEKLFF. The CDR3 nucleotides are TGTGCCAGCAGTTTTGGTACGGATGAAAAACTGTTTTTT.

The V call is TRBV7-9, the J call TRBJ2-3, with 7 positions matching TRBD2. The V and J ends lost 5 bases and 2 bases, in that order; junction bases with no gene match: 4. Per the germline V gene, CDR1 is SEHNR and CDR2 is FQNEAQ (reference sequence). This CDR3 spans 14 amino acids. The CDR3 DNA is TGTGCCAGCAGCCCCGGGGGGTACACAGATACGCAGTATTTT. This gives the protein CASSPGGYTDTQYF.

The chain combines TRBV6-5 with TRBJ1-2; 10 bases are a match to TRBD1. This CDR3 is built from 14 residues. Germline V lookup: CDR1 MNHEY, CDR2 SVGAGI. V trimming: 7 bases; J trimming: 4 bases; junction bases outside the gene matches: 6. The CDR3 DNA reads TGTGCCAGCACCCAAGGACAGGGGGGCTATGGCTACACCTTC. The encoded protein is CASTQGQGGYGYTF.

The rearrangement uses TRBV5-1 and TRBJ1-2, with 7 bases matching TRBD1. CDR3 length: 15 residues. CDR1 and CDR2 from the germline V gene are SGHRS and YFSETQ. The V and J ends lost 0 bases and 10 bases, in that order; junction bases with no gene match: 12. CDR3: CASSLGVGRTGPYTF. CDR3 coding DNA: TGCGCCAGCAGCTTGGGGGTGGGCAGGACAGGCCCCTACACCTTC.

J is TRBJ2-7 and V is TRBV7-9, with TRBD1 as a possible D gene (5 bases). Germline CDR1 SEHNR, CDR2 FQNEAQ (reference sequence). This CDR3 has 13 amino acids. The V end lost 3 bases, the J end lost 2 bases, and 8 bases lay between the germline ends. As DNA, the CDR3 is TGTGCCAGCAGCTTGAAACAGGCCTACGAGCAGTACTTC. This sequence encodes CASSLKQAYEQYF.

V usage is TRBV3-1 (or the pseudogene TRBV3-2) and J usage is TRBJ2-5, with TRBD2 as a possible D gene (6 bases). From germline, CDR1 is LGHDT and CDR2 YNNKEL (reference sequence). V was cut by 0 bases and J by 1 base, with 12 bases left in between. The CDR3 consists of 16 residues. This chain's CDR3 is CASSQENAGCQETQYF. For the CDR3, the DNA is TGTGCCAGCAGCCAAGAGAATGCGGGGTGCCAAGAGACCCAGTACTTC.